The text below deals with one T cell receptor (beta chain). This clone has a single count. The antigen it recognizes is unknown. The input lacks base qualities; no much larger clone sits a single base away. The sample belongs to a study of OX40 agonist ivuxolimab in advanced cancers. Regarding the complete study: Ivuxolimab, which targeted the costimulatory receptor OX40 (CD134), was an agonistic, fully human IgG2 monoclonal antibody. The dose-escalation cohort was around 84% male with a mean age of about 58 years, ranging from roughly 23 to 85. Of the roughly 50 dose-escalation patients, hepatocellular carcinoma was present in around 20, melanoma in approximately 15, renal cell carcinoma in 9 and head and neck cancer in 9. Partial responses occurred in three dose-escalation patients: two with cutaneous melanoma and one with hepatocellular carcinoma. Prior anti-PD-1, anti-PD-L1 or anti-CTLA-4 therapy was permitted, and checkpoint inhibitors had been received by 30% to 40% of dose-escalation patients. The monotherapy dose-escalation portion (N ≈ 57 patients) of the phase I ivuxolimab trial is reported in the paper. Peripheral TCRbeta sequencing was intended to test whether TCR sequence diversity was altered and clonal T-cell expansion was caused by ivuxolimab. Intravenous ivuxolimab was administered to patients every 2 weeks at six dose levels: 0.01, 0.1, 0.3, 1.5, 3 and 10 mg/kg. Results and caveats for the whole study, not just this receptor: In the 0.1-3.0 mg/kg groups, partial responders were among the patients with the lowest normalized peripheral clonal expansion, particularly in CD8+ T cells. Clonal expansion of both CD4+ and CD8+ blood T cells was observed from baseline to week 6 at doses 0.1 to 3.0 mg/kg. Low levels of normalized T-cell clonal expansion were also shown by some nonresponding patients. The antigen specificity of the clonally expanded peripheral T cells was not determined. After ivuxolimab, expanded clones were on average more numerous among CD8+ T cells than among CD4+ T cells.

The trial excluded patients who had a history of autoimmune disease or were on systemic immunosuppression. Peripheral blood for TCR sequencing was drawn from every dose cohort at baseline, at cycle 4 day 1 and at cycle 7 day 1. The samples were drawn from a first-in-human, open-label, multicenter phase I dose-escalation trial of ivuxolimab. Adults with locally advanced or metastatic melanoma, renal cell, hepatocellular, or head and neck squamous cell carcinoma were enrolled in the trial. Before TCR sequencing, CD4+ T cells and CD8+ T cells were sorted from peripheral blood as separate populations. Genomic DNA was isolated from the sorted cells so that the TCRbeta CDR3 region could be sequenced. The immunoSEQ Assay was used for sequencing of TCRbeta CDR3 regions. TCRdb holds this immuneACCESS table with in-frame rearrangements only. Some clones are missing; in checked studies, unresolved V genes explain under half, and the rest has no known cause. This sample lists roughly 50,000 clones; around nine tenths were detected once. Of the sample, 10% to 13% is held by the ten largest clones.

Trimming takes 7 bases from V and 4 bases from J, and the germline ends sit 13 bases apart. From its cysteine to its phenylalanine, the CDR3 spans 13 amino acids. The entry retains the CDR3 DNA only, 39 bases that are in frame from base 1. CDR1 and CDR2, looked up from the germline V gene (reference sequence), are LNHDA and SQIVND. This clonotype was sampled from an adult with an advanced solid tumor such as melanoma, head and neck, liver or kidney cancer. The specimen was CD4+ or CD8+ T cells sorted from blood, collected in a trial of the OX40 agonist ivuxolimab. The chain joins TRBV19 to TRBJ1-1; D gene: possibly TRBD1, on 6 matching bases. The CDR3 protein is CASKNRGGTEAFF. The DNA sequence is given as TGTGCCAGTAAGAACCGAGGGGGCACTGAAGCTTTCTTT.